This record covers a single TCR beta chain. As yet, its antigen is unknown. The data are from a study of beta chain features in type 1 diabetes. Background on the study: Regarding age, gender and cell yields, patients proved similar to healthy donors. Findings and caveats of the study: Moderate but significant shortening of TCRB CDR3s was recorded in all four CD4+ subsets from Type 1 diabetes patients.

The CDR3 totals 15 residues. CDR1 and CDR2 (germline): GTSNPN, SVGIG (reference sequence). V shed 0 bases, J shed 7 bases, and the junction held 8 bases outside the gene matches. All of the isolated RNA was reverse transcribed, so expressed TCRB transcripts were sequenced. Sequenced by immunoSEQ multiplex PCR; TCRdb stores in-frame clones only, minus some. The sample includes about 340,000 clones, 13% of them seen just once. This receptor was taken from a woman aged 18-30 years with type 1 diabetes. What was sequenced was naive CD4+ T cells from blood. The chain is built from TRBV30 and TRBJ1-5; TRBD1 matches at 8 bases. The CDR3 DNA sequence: TGTGCCTGGAGTGTAGGGCAGGGGGCGAGCCAGCCCCAGCATTTT. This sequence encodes CAWSVGQGASQPQHF.